This T cell receptor beta chain appears in the sequencing data of a study of Graves' ophthalmopathy and Graves' hyperthyroidism. Amplification targeted the TCR beta CDR3 regions, with RNA transcripts as the source material. RT-PCR in the first round used HTBI primers; a second-round multiplex PCR followed. Each CDR3 protein is one row after TCRdb ran MiXCR on the multiplex PCR reads. The sample carries nearly 400,000 distinct CDR3 sequences, approximately 20% recorded once. Ophthalmopathy was moderately-to-severely active, CAS at least 3, NOSPECS at least 4, lasting under 3 months. V was pared by 6 bases and J by 9 bases, with 18 bases between. The CDR3 loop spans 13 amino acids. CDR1 and CDR2 from the germline V gene are MNHEY and SVGEGT. This clonotype was detected ten times or more.

Sequenced input: peripheral blood. The sequence came from a woman between 18 and 29 years old with Graves' ophthalmopathy. V gene TRBV6-2 or TRBV6-3 combines with J gene TRBJ2-7; D gene unclear. The CDR3 sequence is CASRTPAVVWQYF. Written as DNA, the CDR3 is TGTGCCAGCAGGACCCCGGCCGTTGTTTGGCAGTACTTC.